This T cell receptor beta chain was obtained from a study of radiotherapy plus CTLA-4 blockade in lung cancer. Background on the study: Disease control was seen in approximately 29% of patients, objective responses in 15% to 20%.

The data were produced by immunoSEQ multiplex PCR, yet TCRdb's version contains in-frame clones alone and is incomplete. The table has 62,000 or so clones, about 80% seen once; the top ten hold roughly 9.7%. About this clone itself: The antigen remains undetermined.

Germline V CDR1 and CDR2: SGHNT, YENEEA. V lost 1 base and J lost 6, with 10 bases in between. CDR3 length: 14 amino acids. Findings of the study overall: According to reports, early shifts in blood T cell clones, alongside interferon-beta, forecast response most accurately. Once radiotherapy plus ipilimumab had been given, TCR clones derived from tumor expanded in blood.

Focal radiation plus CTLA-4 blockade with ipilimumab was administered to patients who had chemo-refractory metastatic non-small-cell lung cancer. Sequenced material: peripheral blood, taken from a patient treated with radiotherapy plus ipilimumab. This TCR was sampled from a human donor with non-small cell lung cancer who had a complete response to radiotherapy plus ipilimumab. The chain recombines TRBV11-3 with TRBJ2-1, with D perhaps matching TRBD1 or TRBD2 (5 bases each). The CDR3 DNA is TGTGCCAGCAGCTTAGGAGGGGACGTCAATGAGCAGTTCTTC. The encoded protein is CASSLGGDVNEQFF.